Below are 7 T cell receptor beta chains sequenced from a single sample in a study of blood T cell repertoires in COVID-19. Using immunoSEQ multiplex PCR, the repertoire was profiled, and TCRdb retains in-frame clones only, with some absent. This table holds roughly 250,000 clones, around 87% found once. Sequencing was done on a sample of PBMCs or T cells enriched from blood (not recorded which). The receptors were sampled from a young woman who had recovered from COVID-19.

The V and J genes are TRBV7-3 and TRBJ2-3; 11 nucleotides agree with TRBD1. The CDR3 covers 14 residues. V was clipped by 5 bases and J by 10 bases; unmatched bases: 8. The germline gives CDR1 SGHTA, CDR2 FQGTGA. CDR3 loop: CASSPGQGGMAQYF. The CDR3 nucleotides are TGTGCCAGCAGCCCGGGACAGGGGGGCATGGCGCAGTATTTT.

The chain recombines TRBV2 with TRBJ2-2; no definite D call. CDR3 length equals 13 residues. In germline, CDR1 is SNHLY, CDR2 FYNNEI. V gave up 4 bases and J gave up 2 bases, with 5 bases separating them. CDR3 amino acids: CASSGSNTGELFF. In DNA, the CDR3 is TGTGCCAGCAGTGGTTCAAACACCGGGGAGCTGTTTTTT.

In the case of this clone: Other DNA sequences from this sample encode an identical CDR3 as well. This chain links TRBV5-1 with TRBJ2-4; no clear D gene. V shed 0 bases and J shed 0 bases, with 4 bases lying between them. Germline-derived CDR1 and CDR2 are SGHRS and YFSETQ. The CDR3 totals 14 residues. The CDR3 DNA follows: TGCGCCAGCAGCTTGGAGCTAGCCAAAAACATTCAGTACTTC. Protein sequence: CASSLELAKNIQYF.

V gene TRBV5-6 combines with J gene TRBJ2-5; 7 bases agree with TRBD2. Unmatched junction bases numbered 15, after V lost 2 bases and J lost 5 bases. CDR1 is SGHDT and CDR2 is YYEEEE in the germline V gene. The CDR3 covers 17 residues. The CDR3 sequence: CASSFSGLNSGGETQYF. The CDR3 nucleotides are TGTGCCAGCAGCTTTTCAGGCTTAAACTCCGGGGGGGAGACCCAGTACTTC. Complete variable domain (other parts from reference TRBV5-6 and TRBJ2-5): DAGVTQSPTHLIKTRGQQVTLRCSPKSGHDTVSWYQQALGQGPQFIFQYYEEEERQRGNFPDRFSGHQFPNYSSELNVNALLLGDSALYLCASSFSGLNSGGETQYFGPGTRLLVL.

This sequence joins TRBV6-4 and TRBJ2-1; a possible D gene is TRBD2 (6 bases). CDR3 length: 16 amino acids. Germline CDR1 is MRHNA and CDR2 is SNTAGT. V was pared by 2 bases and J by 6 bases, with 17 bases between. Here the CDR3 reads CASSDGGGEASNEQFF. The CDR3 coding sequence is TGTGCCAGCAGTGACGGCGGCGGGGAGGCGAGCAATGAGCAGTTCTTC.

V usage is TRBV5-1 and J usage is TRBJ2-4; 9 nucleotides align to TRBD1. The CDR3 is 16 amino acids. V shed 4 bases, J shed 1 base, and the junction held 6 bases outside the gene matches. Germline V gene lookup returns CDR1 SGHRS and CDR2 YFSETQ. The CDR3 DNA sequence: TGCGCCAGCAGCCCGGGGACAGGGAGGGCCAAAAACATTCAGTACTTC. Its protein product is CASSPGTGRAKNIQYF.

This CDR3 is CASMGQPKNTEAFF. Here the CDR3 DNA reads TGTGCCAGTATGGGCCAGCCAAAGAACACTGAAGCTTTCTTT. This rearrangement joins TRBV19 to TRBJ1-1; the D is unclear. This CDR3 comprises 14 residues. V was shortened by 7 bases and J by 1 base, with 13 bases between the two germline ends. Germline loops: CDR1 LNHDA, CDR2 SQIVND (reference sequence).